A selection of T cell receptor beta chains follows, all from one sample in a study of blood T cell repertoires in COVID-19. Data came from immunoSEQ multiplex PCR; TCRdb stores just in-frame clones and leaves some out. The sample includes roughly 75,000 clones, roughly 82% of them seen just once. Sequenced sample: peripheral blood. The receptors were sampled from a man in his fifties or sixties with acute or convalescent COVID-19. Both conserved end residues are part of each CDR3. D genes are given only for firm matches. The listing skips clone size in some rows; elsewhere it reads once, few, many or a size class.

>-|TRBV29-1|TRBJ1-2|-
TGCAGCGACCGAATCCAGGGGCATGGCTACACCTTC
CSDRIQGHGYTF
>-|TRBV25-1|TRBJ2-2|-
TGTGCCAGCAGTGATTCGGGACAAAACACCGGGGAGCTGTTTTTT
CASSDSGQNTGELFF
>TRBD1|TRBV3-1/TRBV3-2|TRBJ1-2|-
TGTGCCAGCAGCCTACGGACAGGGAATGGCTACACCTTC
CASSLRTGNGYTF
>-|TRBV5-4|TRBJ2-7|-
TGTGCCAGCAGCTTGGTAGGAGACTCCTACGAGCAGTACTTC
CASSLVGDSYEQYF
>TRBD1|TRBV6-5|TRBJ1-2|-
TGTGCCAGCAGTTCACTCGGGACAGGGAAGACCTATGGCTACACCTTC
CASSSLGTGKTYGYTF
>-|TRBV14|TRBJ1-2|-
TGTGCCAGCAGCCACCTGGGGGGGGCGGACTATGGCTACACCTTC
CASSHLGGADYGYTF
>-|TRBV5-4|TRBJ1-6|-
TGTGCCAGCCAACAGACAGGTAGGGGTGGATCACCCCTCCACTTT
CASQQTGRGGSPLHF
>-|TRBV27|TRBJ1-1|few
TGTGCCAGCAGTCAGACGCAGGCGGGTACTGAAGCTTTCTTT
CASSQTQAGTEAFF
>-|TRBV4-3|TRBJ2-5|once
TGCGCCAGCAGCCAAGCGATCGAGGAGACCCAGTACTTC
CASSQAIEETQYF
>-|TRBV20-1|TRBJ1-5|-
TGCAGTGCTAGTAGGCAGGGGAAGAATAGCAATCAGCCCCAGCATTTT
CSASRQGKNSNQPQHF
>-|TRBV7-2|TRBJ1-2|-
TGTGCCAGCACACAACTGCGGGGCCCCTATGGCTACACCTTC
CASTQLRGPYGYTF
>TRBD1|TRBV28|TRBJ2-2|-
TGTGCCAGCAGTTTGGCGACAGGGGGCAACACCGGGGAGCTGTTTTTT
CASSLATGGNTGELFF
>-|TRBV5-4|TRBJ1-2|few
TGTGCCAGCAGCTTGGGCGGGGGGATTCCTAACTATGGCTACACCTTC
CASSLGGGIPNYGYTF
>-|TRBV29-1|TRBJ1-1|-
TGCAGCGTTGCAGGGGCAACGGGGACTGAAGCTTTCTTT
CSVAGATGTEAFF